These T cell receptor beta chains were read from a single sample in a study of blood T cell repertoires in COVID-19. Profiling relied on immunoSEQ multiplex PCR, and the TCRdb table lists in-frame clones only, not all of them. The sample has approximately 13,000 clones, around 78% seen once. Sequenced input: peripheral blood. These receptors all come from a man in his 70s with acute or convalescent COVID-19. The CDR3 runs from the conserved cysteine through the conserved F or W. D genes are given only for firm matches. Clone size is stated in some rows and not others, as once, few, many or a class when expanded.

clone size	D gene	V gene	J gene	CDR3 DNA	CDR3 protein
NA	NA	TRBV5-4	TRBJ1-6	TGTGCCAGCAGCGGGGGGGGGACCTTTAATTCACCCCTCCACTTT	CASSGGGTFNSPLHF
NA	NA	TRBV29-1	TRBJ1-1	TGCAGCGGGCGGCAGACGAACACTGAAGCTTTCTTT	CSGRQTNTEAFF
NA	TRBD2	TRBV27	TRBJ2-1	TGTGCCAGCAGTTTATCAGCTAGCGGCAACCTCAATGAGCAGTTCTTC	CASSLSASGNLNEQFF
NA	TRBD2	TRBV30	TRBJ2-7	TGTGCCTGGAACCCCGGGATGCGGGAGTTGGGCGAGCAGTACTTC	CAWNPGMRELGEQYF
NA	NA	TRBV12-3/TRBV12-4	TRBJ2-7	TGTGCCAGCAGTCCCGGTCGCTACGAGCAGTACTTC	CASSPGRYEQYF
NA	TRBD1	TRBV7-9	TRBJ2-7	TGTGCCAGCAGCCCCCCGACCCGGACAGGGGTTTCCTACGAGCAGTACTTC	CASSPPTRTGVSYEQYF
NA	NA	TRBV27	TRBJ2-1	TGTGCCAGCAGTACACAGGGATACAATGAGCAGTTCTTC	CASSTQGYNEQFF
NA	NA	TRBV6-6	TRBJ1-5	TGTGCCAGCAGCCCGCTGGAACGCGGGAGCAATCAGCCCCAGCATTTT	CASSPLERGSNQPQHF
NA	NA	TRBV6-5	TRBJ2-1	TGTGCCAGCAGTTCCTGGGGACTCTACAATGAGCAGTTCTTC	CASSSWGLYNEQFF
NA	NA	TRBV5-4	TRBJ2-7	TGTGCCAGCAGTCCCCCTAGAGGGCCAGCTTCGGAGCAGTACTTC	CASSPPRGPASEQYF
NA	TRBD1	TRBV2	TRBJ1-4	TGTGCCAGCAGCGACCAGGGGGCTCGGGAAAAACTGTTTTTT	CASSDQGAREKLFF
NA	TRBD2	TRBV6-5	TRBJ2-3	TGTGCCAGCAAAGCGGGGGCGGGGGATACGCAGTATTTT	CASKAGAGDTQYF
NA	NA	TRBV28	TRBJ2-7	TGTGCCAGCAGTTTATCGATTAGCTCCTACGAGCAGTACTTC	CASSLSISSYEQYF
once	TRBD1	TRBV2	TRBJ1-2	TGTGCCAGCAGTGTAGGGGGCAACTATGGCTACACCTTC	CASSVGGNYGYTF
NA	NA	TRBV7-9	TRBJ2-3	TGTGCCAGCAGCTTAGCGTCAGGGGGGACAGATACGCAGTATTTT	CASSLASGGTDTQYF
NA	NA	TRBV7-9	TRBJ2-1	TGTGCCAGCAGCTTAGGTGCAGGTTGGGACAATGAGCAGTTCTTC	CASSLGAGWDNEQFF
few	NA	TRBV11-2	TRBJ2-4	TGTGCCAGCAGCTACTTATCGGCCAAAAACATTCAGTACTTC	CASSYLSAKNIQYF
NA	TRBD2	TRBV19	TRBJ2-7	TGTGCCAGTAGTATAAATCTCCTTAGCGGGAGTGGGTTCTACGAGCAGTACTTC	CASSINLLSGSGFYEQYF
few	NA	TRBV4-2	TRBJ1-2	TGTGCCAGCAGCCAAGGGGGAGAGGATGGCTACACCTTC	CASSQGGEDGYTF
NA	NA	TRBV6-2/TRBV6-3	TRBJ1-3	TGTGCCAGCAGTTACATCGGCCCCGGAGCCGGAAACACCATATATTTT	CASSYIGPGAGNTIYF